These 20 T cell receptor beta chains were all obtained from the same sample, sequenced in a study of molecular identifiers for immune sequencing clone quantification. TCRdb re-called the PCR reads through MiXCR, storing one row per CDR3 protein. Of over 300,000 distinct CDR3 sequences listed, roughly a quarter are singletons. Sequenced input: naive CD8+ T cells from blood, with Jurkat cell RNA spiked in. Subset indicated: FACS-sorted CD8+CD4-CCR7+CD45RA+ naive T cells. The receptor source for this set is a human donor in good health. Some libraries in this study had Jurkat cell RNA spiked in.

In regard to this clonotype: The conserved phenylalanine or tryptophan normally closing the CDR3 is absent here, so this likely arose from a read error. V usage is TRBV6-5 and J usage is TRBJ2-1, with D maybe TRBD1 (5 bases). Looked up from germline, CDR1 is MNHEY and CDR2 is SVGAGI. V was cut by 4 bases and J by 13 bases, with 11 bases left in between. This CDR3 is built from 11 residues. The CDR3 region is CASSWGPEQFC. The CDR3, as DNA: TGTGCCAGCAGTTGGGGCCCTGAACAGTTCTGC.

The chain couples TRBV5-1 to TRBJ2-3, with TRBD2 matching 12 bases. The CDR3 is 17 residues long. V trimming: 3 bases; J trimming: 3 bases; junction bases outside the gene matches: 8. Germline loops: CDR1 SGHRS, CDR2 YFSETQ. CDR3 sequence reads: CASSWNLAGGPTDTQYF. The CDR3 DNA is TGCGCCAGCAGCTGGAACCTAGCGGGAGGGCCGACAGATACGCAGTATTTT.

This clonotype was observed a handful of times. The chain couples TRBV12-3 or TRBV12-4 to TRBJ2-7; D possibly uses TRBD1 or TRBD2 (5 bases each). Trimming stripped 7 bases from V and 0 bases from J, with 19 bases between. The CDR3 loop spans 16 amino acids. The CDR3 spells CASTLPDRDPSYEQYF. CDR3 bases: TGTGCCAGCACCCTCCCCGATAGGGACCCCTCCTACGAGCAGTACTTC.

This clonotype was seen only a few times. This chain joins TRBV18 and TRBJ2-5; 9 nucleotides match TRBD1. Trimming took 5 bases from V and 4 from J; bases not matched to a gene: 2. This CDR3 comprises 13 residues. Germline V CDR1 and CDR2: KGHSH, LQKENI. CDR3 sequence reads: CASSEDRGETQYF. Written as DNA, the CDR3 is TGTGCCAGCTCAGAGGACAGGGGAGAGACCCAGTACTTC.

The V gene is TRBV19, the J gene TRBJ2-6; D gene uncertain. V lost 9 bases and J 2 bases, leaving 20 bases between the germline ends. Germline CDR1 LNHDA, CDR2 SQIVND (reference sequence). The CDR3 totals 17 residues. DNA for the CDR3: TGTGCCAGCGAAGGGATGTTGGAAAGGGCTGGGGCCAACGTCCTGACTTTC. It is translated as CASEGMLERAGANVLTF.

This clonotype was recorded at least ten times. The rearrangement links TRBV7-9 to TRBJ2-5; D remains unclear. CDR3 length: 14 amino acids. The ends were cut back, 4 bases at V and 3 bases at J, with 12 bases in the middle. Germline CDR1 and CDR2: SEHNR and FQNEAQ (reference sequence). This CDR3 is CASSSASTEETQYF. CDR3 coding DNA: TGTGCCAGCAGCTCCGCCAGCACCGAAGAGACCCAGTACTTC.

In this sample, this clonotype turned up a few times. J is TRBJ2-7 and V is TRBV5-4; D is uncertain. Trimming stripped 2 bases from V and 1 base from J, with 4 bases between. The germline CDR1 and CDR2 sequences are SGHNT and YYREEE (reference sequence). The CDR3 is 12 residues long. CDR3 bases: TGTGCCAGCAGCTTTTATTCCTACGAGCAGTACTTC. This translates into CASSFYSYEQYF.

In its sample, this clonotype was seen many times. This sequence joins TRBV7-9 and TRBJ2-3, with TRBD1 identical over 9 bases. CDR1 SEHNR and CDR2 FQNEAQ come from the germline V gene (reference sequence). After removal of 5 bases from V and 10 bases from J, the junction contained 16 bases not matched to a gene. This CDR3 is built from 16 residues. The CDR3 region has the DNA TGTGCCAGCAGCGTCCCGGGACAGGGTGCTCCGGGGGCGCAGTATTTT. Protein sequence: CASSVPGQGAPGAQYF.

This clonotype showed up many times. Germline and junction disagree at one end, which may indicate a read error. J is TRBJ2-5 and V is TRBV27; unclear D gene. Looked up from germline, CDR1 is MNHEY and CDR2 is SMNVEV (reference sequence). The CDR3 sequence is 13 residues long. For the CDR3, the DNA is TGTGCCAGCAGTTTATCTATCTCGTATGATCTTGTCTTC. Translating it yields CASSLSISYDLVF.

A few counts support this clonotype. The CDR3 DNA reads TGTGCCAGCAGCCCGACTAGCGGGGGGGAGGAGACCCAGTACTTC. Its protein is CASSPTSGGEETQYF. The V gene is TRBV6-2 or TRBV6-3, the J gene TRBJ2-5; 14 bases line up with TRBD2. From germline, CDR1 is MNHEY and CDR2 SVGEGT. The CDR3 has 15 amino acids. V dropped 6 bases and J dropped 5; count of bases not matched to a gene: 5.

Comments on this clonotype: Relative to the germline gene, one junction end is altered; a read error may explain this. The chain uses TRBV27 and TRBJ1-1; tentatively, D is TRBD1 (6 bases). The CDR3 sequence is 17 residues long. Germline CDR1 reads MNHEY; CDR2 reads SMNVEV (reference sequence). The CDR3 bases are TGTGCCAGCAGTTTAACGGCGGGGGGGGCCCCGAACACTGAAGCTCTCTTT. Translation gives CASSLTAGGAPNTEALF.

The rearrangement links TRBV27 to TRBJ2-7; no firm D call. The CDR3 sequence is 11 residues long. CDR1 is MNHEY, CDR2 SMNVEV, per germline (reference sequence). With 8 bases removed from V and 5 bases from J, the gap between germline ends came to 10 bases. As DNA, the CDR3 is TGTGCCAGCGCCCACCTCCACGAGCAGTACTTC. This gives the protein CASAHLHEQYF.

This clonotype was seen more than once but under ten times. The chain couples TRBV20-1 to TRBJ1-1, with TRBD1 matching over 7 bases. Per germline, CDR1 DFQATT and CDR2 SNEGSKA (reference sequence). Trimming took 0 bases from V and 1 from J; bases not matched to a gene: 5. The CDR3 extends over 15 amino acids. For the CDR3, the DNA is TGCAGTGCTAGAGATTGGGACAGCTCGAACACTGAAGCTTTCTTT. Translating gives CSARDWDSSNTEAFF.

On this clonotype: Germline and junction disagree at one end, which may indicate a read error. V usage is TRBV7-9 and J usage is TRBJ1-1; tentative D call: TRBD1 (6 bases). The CDR3 sequence is 15 residues long. Germline V gives CDR1 SEHNR, CDR2 FQNEAQ (reference sequence). The CDR3 sequence: CASSLSQGMNTEAYF. Here the CDR3 DNA reads TGTGCCAGCAGCTTATCTCAGGGGATGAACACTGAAGCTTACTTT.

Many counts were recorded for this clonotype. V usage is TRBV25-1 and J usage is TRBJ2-7, with D hard to call. Germline values: CDR1 MGHDK, CDR2 SYGVNS. V lost 3 bases, J lost 5 bases, and 8 bases lay in between. The CDR3 is 12 amino acids. The CDR3 DNA reads as TGTGCCAGCAGTGAGAATGGACACGAGCAGTACTTC. It translates to CASSENGHEQYF.

This clonotype was counted between two and nine times. V gene TRBV6-2 or TRBV6-3 combines with J gene TRBJ2-3, with D tentatively TRBD1 or TRBD2 (5 bases each). The CDR3 sequence is 17 residues long. Germline CDR1 is MNHEY and CDR2 is SVGEGT. V was pared by 6 bases and J by 2 bases, with 21 bases between. CDR3 sequence (DNA): TGTGCCAGCAGCTTTGAGGGACCTCGAACCTACACAGATACGCAGTATTTT. It yields the protein CASSFEGPRTYTDTQYF.

The chain carries TRBV27 and TRBJ2-1, with 9 nucleotides matching TRBD2. Germline CDR1 MNHEY, CDR2 SMNVEV (reference sequence). Trimming at V came to 5 bases and at J to 7 bases, leaving 6 bases not matched to a gene. The CDR3 extends over 14 amino acids. The CDR3 nucleotides read TGTGCCAGCAGTCTAGCGGGACCGGGGAATGAGCAGTTCTTC. Its translation: CASSLAGPGNEQFF.

This clonotype was observed a handful of times. The chain employs TRBV25-1 and TRBJ1-6, with D tentatively TRBD1 (5 bases). The length of the CDR3 is 16 residues. Germline V gene lookup returns CDR1 MGHDK and CDR2 SYGVNS. V was shortened by 3 bases and J by 8 bases, with 17 bases between the two germline ends. CDR3 coding DNA: TGTGCCAGCAGTGACGGGGGACTGCAAGCGTATTCACCCCTCCACTTT. This codes for CASSDGGLQAYSPLHF.

This clonotype occurred a few times. The chain couples TRBV27 to TRBJ1-5; D is uncertain. The CDR3 extends over 13 amino acids. Germline CDR1 MNHEY, CDR2 SMNVEV (reference sequence). V was clipped by 0 bases and J by 7 bases, with 7 bases between them. DNA of the CDR3: TGTGCCAGCAGTTTATCTGCCCACCAGCCCCAGCATTTT. The encoded protein is CASSLSAHQPQHF.

This clonotype showed up many times. The CDR3 here is CASSSQGAKNIQYF. The CDR3 nucleotides are TGTGCCAGCAGTTCTCAGGGAGCCAAAAACATTCAGTACTTC. This chain joins TRBV12-3 or TRBV12-4 and TRBJ2-4; possible D gene TRBD1, 5 bases. V lost 4 bases, J lost 0 bases, and 7 bases lay in between. The CDR3 sequence is 14 residues long.